The entry that follows covers one T cell receptor (beta chain) sequence. V was clipped by 1 base and J by 0 bases, with 10 bases between them. The CDR3 totals 15 residues. Looked up from germline, CDR1 is SGHAT and CDR2 is FQNNGV. Method: immunoSEQ multiplex PCR; TCRdb's copy keeps in-frame clones and lacks some. The data show 70,000 to 100,000 clones, with around 93% seen just once and 1.3% to 1.5% held by the top ten. The data stem from a study of T cell changes during pregnancy in multiple sclerosis. The origin of this receptor is a female donor in good health, enrolled as a control in a pregnancy study. This sample comprised peripheral blood, obtained in the third trimester of pregnancy. V and J are TRBV11-2 and TRBJ2-7; D remains unclear. DNA for the CDR3: TGTGCCAGCAGCTTAGGCGGAATGGGCTCCTACGAGCAGTACTTC. Protein product: CASSLGGMGSYEQYF.